This T cell receptor (beta chain) is from a study of T cells expressing NK-cell markers. Study-level information: It was from sorted CD3+CD56+NKG2C+, CD3+CD56+NKG2C- and CD3+CD56-NKG2C+ T cells that TCR beta repertoires came. Findings and caveats of the study: Once again these clonotypes came out on top in the CD3+CD56-NKG2C+ fraction of a few donors.

5'RACE template switching with UMIs generated TCR beta cDNA. From the 5' RACE reads, TCRdb lists one entry per CDR3 protein and no DNA. The table lists about 150,000 distinct CDR3 sequences, with more than 10% in the top ten. Note on this clonotype: No antigen is known for it.

This CDR3 is 14 amino acids long. The germline V gene has CDR1 DFQATT and CDR2 SNEGSKA (reference sequence). Sequencing was performed on blood T cells: a sorted CD56 or NKG2C T cell subset, CD4+ or CD8+ T cells, or bulk PBMC T cells (not recorded which). V and J are TRBV20-1 and TRBJ2-2; absent DNA, TCRdb's TRBD2 call cannot be checked. The clonotype originates from a man aged 18-30 years in good health. CDR3 amino acids: CSARVMKGGGELFF.